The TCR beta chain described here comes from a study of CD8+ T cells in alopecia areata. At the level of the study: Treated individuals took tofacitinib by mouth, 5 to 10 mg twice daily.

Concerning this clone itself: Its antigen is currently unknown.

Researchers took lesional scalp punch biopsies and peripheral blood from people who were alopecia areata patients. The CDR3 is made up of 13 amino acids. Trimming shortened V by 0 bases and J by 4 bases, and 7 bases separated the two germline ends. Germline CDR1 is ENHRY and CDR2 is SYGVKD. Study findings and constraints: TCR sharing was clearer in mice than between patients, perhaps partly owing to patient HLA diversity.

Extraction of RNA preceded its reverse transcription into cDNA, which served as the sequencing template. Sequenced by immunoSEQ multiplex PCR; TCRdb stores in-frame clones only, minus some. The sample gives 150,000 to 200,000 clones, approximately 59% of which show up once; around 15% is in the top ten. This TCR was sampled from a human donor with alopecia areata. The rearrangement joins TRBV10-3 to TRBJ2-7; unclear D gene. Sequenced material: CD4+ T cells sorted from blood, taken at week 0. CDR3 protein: CAISESEKYEQYF. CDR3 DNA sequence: TGTGCCATCAGTGAGTCAGAAAAATACGAGCAGTACTTC.